These T cell receptor beta chains were read from a single sample in a study of cytomegalovirus exposure and HLA in healthy donors. Profiled with immunoSEQ multiplex PCR; TCRdb holds only in-frame clones, not every one. The profile shows fewer than 90,000 clones, roughly 94% of them singletons. Sequencing was carried out using PBMCs. The origin of the receptors is a woman under 30 in good health and CMV-seronegative. CDR3s include the opening cysteine and the closing phenylalanine or tryptophan. A D gene is named only where the DNA matches it firmly. Size values are once, few and many counts, or a class for expanded clones, and some rows have none.

abundance: -
v_gene: TRBV15
d_gene: TRBD1
j_gene: TRBJ2-7
CDR3aa: CATSGQGPEQYF
CDR3nt: TGTGCCACCAGCGGACAGGGCCCTGAGCAGTACTTC

abundance: -
v_gene: TRBV6-1
d_gene: -
j_gene: TRBJ1-5
CDR3aa: CASSEETGNQPQHF
CDR3nt: TGTGCCAGCAGTGAGGAGACAGGCAATCAGCCCCAGCATTTT

abundance: -
v_gene: TRBV5-1
d_gene: -
j_gene: TRBJ1-2
CDR3aa: CASSLAEGGYTF
CDR3nt: TGCGCCAGCAGCTTGGCCGAGGGCGGCTACACCTTC

abundance: -
v_gene: TRBV7-2
d_gene: TRBD2
j_gene: TRBJ2-3
CDR3aa: CASSSQPGLGTDTQYF
CDR3nt: TGTGCCAGCAGCTCACAGCCGGGACTAGGCACAGATACGCAGTATTTT

abundance: -
v_gene: TRBV28
d_gene: -
j_gene: TRBJ2-7
CDR3aa: CASSLRESSYEQYF
CDR3nt: TGTGCCAGCAGTTTACGGGAGAGCTCCTACGAGCAGTACTTC

abundance: -
v_gene: TRBV7-6
d_gene: TRBD1
j_gene: TRBJ2-1
CDR3aa: CASSPVRTGDNEQFF
CDR3nt: TGTGCCAGCAGCCCTGTCAGGACAGGGGACAATGAGCAGTTCTTC

abundance: -
v_gene: TRBV15
d_gene: -
j_gene: TRBJ1-6
CDR3aa: CATSRDHGGQGFSPLHF
CDR3nt: TGTGCCACCAGCAGAGATCATGGGGGTCAGGGGTTCTCACCCCTCCACTTT

abundance: -
v_gene: TRBV28
d_gene: TRBD2
j_gene: TRBJ2-7
CDR3aa: CASSTPSGTSGNYEQYF
CDR3nt: TGTGCCAGCAGTACCCCCTCCGGGACTAGCGGAAACTACGAGCAGTACTTC

abundance: -
v_gene: TRBV5-8
d_gene: -
j_gene: TRBJ2-1
CDR3aa: CASSLSRHRGNEQFF
CDR3nt: TGTGCCAGCAGCTTATCCCGCCATCGGGGCAATGAGCAGTTCTTC

abundance: -
v_gene: TRBV6-1
d_gene: -
j_gene: TRBJ2-2
CDR3aa: CASSVLSGASANTGELFF
CDR3nt: TGTGCCAGCAGTGTTTTGTCTGGGGCTAGCGCAAACACCGGGGAGCTGTTTTTT

abundance: once
v_gene: TRBV7-8
d_gene: TRBD2
j_gene: TRBJ2-5
CDR3aa: CASSSPGLAGGHRETQYF
CDR3nt: TGTGCCAGCAGCTCGCCCGGACTAGCGGGGGGGCATCGGGAGACCCAGTACTTC

abundance: -
v_gene: TRBV12-5
d_gene: -
j_gene: TRBJ2-5
CDR3aa: CASGFGPIETQYF
CDR3nt: TGTGCTAGTGGTTTCGGTCCAATAGAGACCCAGTACTTC

abundance: -
v_gene: TRBV12-5
d_gene: -
j_gene: TRBJ2-5
CDR3aa: CASGSPRIGQLRETQYF
CDR3nt: TGTGCTAGTGGTTCCCCCCGAATCGGACAGCTGCGAGAGACCCAGTACTTC